Listed below are T cell receptor beta chains from one sample, sequenced in a study of cytomegalovirus exposure and HLA in healthy donors. The protocol was immunoSEQ multiplex PCR, while the TCRdb copy is restricted to in-frame clones and leaves out a portion. The data show around 140,000 clones, around nine tenths seen once. Specimen: PBMCs. The receptors derive from a woman aged 25 to 39 in good health and CMV-seronegative. Both conserved end residues are part of each CDR3. D genes are given only for firm matches. Clone size is given for some rows only: seen once, a few or many times, or a class if the clone is expanded.

V gene,D gene,J gene,clone size,CDR3 DNA,CDR3 protein
TRBV19,TRBD1,TRBJ2-7,few,TGTGCCAGTAGGCTACAGGGGAGCTCCTACGAGCAGTACTTC,CASRLQGSSYEQYF
TRBV11-1,TRBD1,TRBJ2-7,-,TGTGCCAGCAGCTTAGATCCAACCGGGACAGGGATCTACGAGCAGTACTTC,CASSLDPTGTGIYEQYF
TRBV28,TRBD1,TRBJ2-5,-,TGTGCCAGCAGTCTCGACAGGGTGGATGGAGAGACCCAGTACTTC,CASSLDRVDGETQYF
TRBV13,-,TRBJ2-2,-,TGTGCCAGCAGTAAAATCCCCCCGGGGACCGGGGAGCTGTTTTTT,CASSKIPPGTGELFF
TRBV30,-,TRBJ1-6,few,TGTGCCTGGAGTGTACGGTTGGGGGGGCGTTCACCCCTCCACTTT,CAWSVRLGGRSPLHF
TRBV11-2,-,TRBJ1-2,-,TGTGCCAGCAGCTTAGAACCAGGGCTGTACTATGGCTACACCTTC,CASSLEPGLYYGYTF
TRBV18,-,TRBJ2-2,-,TGTGCCAGCTCACCGTCGACCGGGGAGCTGTTTTTT,CASSPSTGELFF
TRBV28,-,TRBJ2-5,-,TGTGCCAGCAGTCCTCATGAGGAGACCCAGTACTTC,CASSPHEETQYF
TRBV6-1,TRBD1,TRBJ1-1,once,TGTGCCAGCAGTCGGACAGGGGGCTTCACTGAAGCTTTCTTT,CASSRTGGFTEAFF
TRBV7-3,TRBD1,TRBJ2-5,few,TGTGCCAGCAGCGTGGGAGCGACAGGGGACCAAGAGACCCAGTACTTC,CASSVGATGDQETQYF
TRBV30,-,TRBJ2-5,-,TGTGCCTCCGCCACCGCCAGGCAGGGGACCCAGTACTTC,CASATARQGTQYF
TRBV27,-,TRBJ2-5,-,TGTGCCAGCACCCCCGAGGGCGGGGCACAAGAGACCCAGTACTTC,CASTPEGGAQETQYF
TRBV20-1,TRBD1,TRBJ2-7,once,TGCAGTGCCTGGGACAGCTACGAGCAGTACTTC,CSAWDSYEQYF
TRBV7-2,-,TRBJ2-5,-,TGTGCCAGCAGCTCCCCGGGGGTCGGCGGGACCCAGTACTTC,CASSSPGVGGTQYF
TRBV30,-,TRBJ2-1,-,TGTGCCTGGAGTCACACCTCCTACAATGAGCAGTTCTTC,CAWSHTSYNEQFF
TRBV29-1,-,TRBJ2-1,few,TGCAGCGTTGGTCGGGTTAGAGACAATGAGCAGTTCTTC,CSVGRVRDNEQFF
TRBV28,TRBD2,TRBJ2-2,-,TGTGCCAGCCGCACTAGCGGGGTCCACGGGGAGCTGTTTTTT,CASRTSGVHGELFF